A selection of T cell receptor beta chains follows, all from one sample in a study of B cell selection in AIRE deficiency. The repertoire was sequenced with immunoSEQ multiplex PCR; TCRdb's copy has only in-frame clones and lacks some. The top ten hold roughly 0.3% of the sample, which has some 19,000 clones, roughly 97% seen once. The material sequenced was conventional CD4+ T cells sorted from PBMCs. The receptors originated from a human donor with AIRE deficiency. Both conserved end residues are part of each CDR3. Fields, in order: D gene, clone size, CDR3 length, J gene, V gene, CDR3 DNA, CDR3 protein. The D gene is left open where the match is weak. Some rows have no size entry. The others give once, few or many, or a class for an expanded clone.

D: .
size: .
length: 17
J: TRBJ1-5
V: TRBV4-3
DNA: TGCGCCAGCAGCCAAGATCGGGGCAGGGCAAACAATCAGCCCCAGCATTTT
CDR3: CASSQDRGRANNQPQHF

D: .
size: .
length: 13
J: TRBJ1-4
V: TRBV29-1
DNA: TGCAGCGTTGGCTTAGGGGTGCAAGAAAAACTGTTTTTT
CDR3: CSVGLGVQEKLFF

D: .
size: .
length: 13
J: TRBJ2-2
V: TRBV11-2
DNA: TGTGCCAGCAGCTTAGGGAGAACCGGGGAGCTGTTTTTT
CDR3: CASSLGRTGELFF

D: .
size: .
length: 15
J: TRBJ2-7
V: TRBV11-2
DNA: TGTGCCAGCAGCGGTAGCGGCCAGAGCATCTACGAGCAGTACTTC
CDR3: CASSGSGQSIYEQYF

D: TRBD1
size: once
length: 15
J: TRBJ1-4
V: TRBV9
DNA: TGTGCCAGCAGCGGGGATGGGACAGGGTCACTAAAACTGTTTTTT
CDR3: CASSGDGTGSLKLFF

D: .
size: few
length: 16
J: TRBJ1-2
V: TRBV6-5
DNA: TGTGCCAGCAGTTACTCGGGGATCCCAGGGCTGGGAGGCTACACCTTC
CDR3: CASSYSGIPGLGGYTF

D: .
size: .
length: 14
J: TRBJ1-6
V: TRBV29-1
DNA: TGCAGCGTTAGAGCGGTCGATATAAGATCACCCCTCCACTTT
CDR3: CSVRAVDIRSPLHF

D: .
size: .
length: 14
J: TRBJ1-2
V: TRBV11-2
DNA: TGTGCCAGCAGCTTGGGACATCTGGGATATGGCTACACCTTC
CDR3: CASSLGHLGYGYTF

D: TRBD1
size: .
length: 12
J: TRBJ2-4
V: TRBV29-1
DNA: TGCAGCGTCGGACAGGGTAGAAACATTCAGTACTTC
CDR3: CSVGQGRNIQYF

D: TRBD1
size: .
length: 14
J: TRBJ1-3
V: TRBV5-4
DNA: TGTGCCAGCAGCCGAGGGGGCGGGGGAAACACCATATATTTT
CDR3: CASSRGGGGNTIYF

D: TRBD2
size: once
length: 17
J: TRBJ2-7
V: TRBV7-2
DNA: TGTGCCAGCAGCCCCAGGGAACTAGCGGGAGGGTCGAGGAAGCAGTACTTC
CDR3: CASSPRELAGGSRKQYF

D: .
size: .
length: 13
J: TRBJ2-1
V: TRBV11-2
DNA: TGTGCCACCGATCCTGGGTTTTCCAATGAGCAGTTCTTC
CDR3: CATDPGFSNEQFF

D: TRBD1
size: .
length: 17
J: TRBJ1-3
V: TRBV5-5
DNA: TGTGCCAGCAGCTTGAGTACAGGGGGCTTCCTTCGAAACACCATATATTTT
CDR3: CASSLSTGGFLRNTIYF

D: .
size: few
length: 15
J: TRBJ1-6
V: TRBV4-2
DNA: TGTGCCAGCAGCCAAGATCCAGGGTATAGTTCACCCCTCCACTTT
CDR3: CASSQDPGYSSPLHF

D: TRBD2
size: once
length: 17
J: TRBJ2-1
V: TRBV4-2
DNA: TGTGCCAGCAGCCAAGAATCAGCGGGGGGGCCCTACAATGAGCAGTTCTTC
CDR3: CASSQESAGGPYNEQFF

D: TRBD2
size: .
length: 16
J: TRBJ2-5
V: TRBV11-3
DNA: TGTGCCAGCAGCCGCGGACTAGCGGGACTCCAAGAGACCCAGTACTTC
CDR3: CASSRGLAGLQETQYF

D: .
size: once
length: 13
J: TRBJ2-7
V: TRBV7-2
DNA: TGTGCCAGCAGCTTAGCGTTTCAGGGGGAGCAGTACTTC
CDR3: CASSLAFQGEQYF

D: .
size: .
length: 13
J: TRBJ1-5
V: TRBV6-5
DNA: TGTGCCAGCAGCGTTCCAAGCAATCAGCCCCAGCATTTT
CDR3: CASSVPSNQPQHF

D: TRBD2
size: .
length: 15
J: TRBJ2-3
V: TRBV5-1
DNA: TGCGCCAGCAGCTGGACTAGCGGGGGGGCAGATACGCAGTATTTT
CDR3: CASSWTSGGADTQYF

D: .
size: .
length: 15
J: TRBJ2-7
V: TRBV7-2
DNA: TGTGCCAGCAGCTTATATAGCGTAGTACCCTACGAGCAGTACTTC
CDR3: CASSLYSVVPYEQYF

D: .
size: .
length: 15
J: TRBJ2-7
V: TRBV5-8
DNA: TGTGCCAGCTACCTTCTCCGGGACACCGACTACGAGCAGTACTTC
CDR3: CASYLLRDTDYEQYF

D: .
size: .
length: 13
J: TRBJ2-1
V: TRBV5-1
DNA: TGCGCCAGCAGCAGGGCGGACGGTCTGGGGCAGTTCTTC
CDR3: CASSRADGLGQFF

D: .
size: .
length: 14
J: TRBJ2-3
V: TRBV5-6
DNA: TGTGCCAGCAGCTTGTTAGTATTGTCAGATACGCAGTATTTT
CDR3: CASSLLVLSDTQYF

D: .
size: once
length: 13
J: TRBJ2-7
V: TRBV6-6
DNA: TGTGCCAGCAGACACCCGTGGGGGGACGAGCAGTACTTC
CDR3: CASRHPWGDEQYF

D: TRBD1
size: .
length: 14
J: TRBJ2-5
V: TRBV28
DNA: TGTGCCAGCACAGAACAGGGGGCGGAAGAGACCCAGTACTTC
CDR3: CASTEQGAEETQYF

D: TRBD2
size: .
length: 15
J: TRBJ2-3
V: TRBV9
DNA: TGTGCCAGCAGCCCCGGACTAGCGGGGCGCGATACGCAGTATTTT
CDR3: CASSPGLAGRDTQYF

D: .
size: .
length: 17
J: TRBJ2-2
V: TRBV18
DNA: TGTGCCAGCTCACCACGGATCCAGGGGGGAAACACCGGGGAGCTGTTTTTT
CDR3: CASSPRIQGGNTGELFF

D: .
size: .
length: 13
J: TRBJ1-2
V: TRBV2
DNA: TGTGCCAGCAGTGAAAGACCTAACTATGGCTACACCTTC
CDR3: CASSERPNYGYTF

D: TRBD2
size: .
length: 15
J: TRBJ2-3
V: TRBV27
DNA: TGTGCCAGCAGTTCACCGCGGGGGGTCACAGATACGCAGTATTTT
CDR3: CASSSPRGVTDTQYF

D: .
size: .
length: 15
J: TRBJ2-4
V: TRBV6-6
DNA: TGTGCCAGCAGCAAACTAGGGATAGCCAAAAACATTCAGTACTTC
CDR3: CASSKLGIAKNIQYF

D: TRBD2
size: .
length: 16
J: TRBJ2-2
V: TRBV7-3
DNA: TGTGCCAGCAGCTTATTAGCGGGAGCAGCCACCGGGGAGCTGTTTTTT
CDR3: CASSLLAGAATGELFF

D: .
size: .
length: 16
J: TRBJ1-5
V: TRBV28
DNA: TGTGCCAGCAGTTTAAGCCGGGAAAAGACCCGTCAGCCCCAGCATTTT
CDR3: CASSLSREKTRQPQHF

D: .
size: .
length: 15
J: TRBJ2-5
V: TRBV9
DNA: TGTGCCAGCAGCGTAGGACCCGGGTTATGGGGGACCCAGTACTTC
CDR3: CASSVGPGLWGTQYF

D: TRBD1
size: .
length: 17
J: TRBJ1-1
V: TRBV4-2
DNA: TGTGCCAGCAGCCAACCGGGGACAGCCTCTCTGAACACTGAAGCTTTCTTT
CDR3: CASSQPGTASLNTEAFF

D: .
size: .
length: 15
J: TRBJ2-5
V: TRBV6-5
DNA: TGTGCCAGCAGTTACTCGATTCTGCGGTTGGAGACCCAGTACTTC
CDR3: CASSYSILRLETQYF

D: .
size: once
length: 15
J: TRBJ1-1
V: TRBV2
DNA: TGTGCCAGCAGTGGACGGGGTAGCGTGAACACTGAAGCTTTCTTT
CDR3: CASSGRGSVNTEAFF

D: TRBD1
size: .
length: 14
J: TRBJ1-1
V: TRBV6-6
DNA: TGTGCCAGCAGACAGGGGGGACGGAACACTGAAGCTTTCTTT
CDR3: CASRQGGRNTEAFF

D: .
size: once
length: 14
J: TRBJ2-7
V: TRBV19
DNA: TGTGCCAGTAGTAACCAAGTAGGGTCCGGCGAGCAGTACTTC
CDR3: CASSNQVGSGEQYF

D: .
size: .
length: 15
J: TRBJ1-3
V: TRBV19
DNA: TGTGCCAGTAACTTCCAACAGGATGGCGGAAACACCATATATTTT
CDR3: CASNFQQDGGNTIYF

D: .
size: .
length: 14
J: TRBJ2-7
V: TRBV5-4
DNA: TGTGCCAGCAGCGGGACCACAGGGAACTACGAGCAGTACTTC
CDR3: CASSGTTGNYEQYF

D: .
size: .
length: 12
J: TRBJ2-2
V: TRBV7-2
DNA: TGTGCCAGCAGCTCCCTCCGGGGGGAGCTGTTTTTT
CDR3: CASSSLRGELFF

D: .
size: once
length: 14
J: TRBJ2-1
V: TRBV30
DNA: TGTGCCTGGAGTGTTAGCGGCGGAGTATATGAGCAGTTCTTC
CDR3: CAWSVSGGVYEQFF

D: .
size: .
length: 17
J: TRBJ1-6
V: TRBV6-1
DNA: TGTGCCAGCAGTGAAGCAGACAGGAGCTCCTATAATTCACCCCTCCACTTT
CDR3: CASSEADRSSYNSPLHF

D: TRBD1
size: .
length: 12
J: TRBJ1-1
V: TRBV5-4
DNA: TGTGCCAGCAGCCCCAGGGGGCGCGGAGCTTTCTTT
CDR3: CASSPRGRGAFF